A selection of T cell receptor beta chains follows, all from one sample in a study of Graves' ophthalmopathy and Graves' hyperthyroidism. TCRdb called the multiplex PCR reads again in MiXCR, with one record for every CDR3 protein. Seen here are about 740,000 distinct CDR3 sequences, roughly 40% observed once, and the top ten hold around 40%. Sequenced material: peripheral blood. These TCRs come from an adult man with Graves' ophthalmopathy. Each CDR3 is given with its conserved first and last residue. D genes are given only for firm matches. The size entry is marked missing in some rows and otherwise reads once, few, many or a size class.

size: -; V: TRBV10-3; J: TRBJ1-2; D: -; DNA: TGTGCCATCGGGGGGCGCAGTTATGGCTACACCTTC; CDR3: CAIGGRSYGYTF
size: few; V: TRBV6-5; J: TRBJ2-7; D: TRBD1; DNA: TGTGCCAGCAGTTACCTACAGACCGGGACAGGAACCGAGCAGTACTTC; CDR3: CASSYLQTGTGTEQYF
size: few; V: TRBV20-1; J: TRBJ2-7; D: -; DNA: TGCAGTGCTAGGGGGGGGGGCCACGAGCAGTACTTC; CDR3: CSARGGGHEQYF
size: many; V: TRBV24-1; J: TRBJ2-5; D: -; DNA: TGTGCCACCAGTGATCGGACAGATCAAGAGACCCAGTACTTC; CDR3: CATSDRTDQETQYF
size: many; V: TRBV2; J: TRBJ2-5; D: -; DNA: TGTGCCAGCAGTGATCCGGGGCCAGAGACCCAGTACTTC; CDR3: CASSDPGPETQYF
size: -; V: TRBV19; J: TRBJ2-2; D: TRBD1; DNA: TGTGCCAGTAGTACGGACAGGGTGGGGTCCGGGGAGCTGTTTTTT; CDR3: CASSTDRVGSGELFF
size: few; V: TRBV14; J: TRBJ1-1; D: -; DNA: TGTGCCAGCAGCCAACTCGGACAGATCACTGAAGCTTTCTTT; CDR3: CASSQLGQITEAFF
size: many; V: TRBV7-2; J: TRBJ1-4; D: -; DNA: TGTGCCAGCAGCTTAGACGTCGCCCTCAATGAAAAACTGTTTTTT; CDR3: CASSLDVALNEKLFF
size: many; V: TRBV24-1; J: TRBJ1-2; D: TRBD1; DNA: TGTGCCACCAGTGAGAACAGGGGATCGGGCTACACCTTC; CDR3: CATSENRGSGYTF
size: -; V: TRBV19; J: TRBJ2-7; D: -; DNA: TGTGCCAGTAGTTTGCCCCGGGCCTCTTCCTACGAGCAGTACTTC; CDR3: CASSLPRASSYEQYF
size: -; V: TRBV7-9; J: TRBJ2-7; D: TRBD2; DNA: TGTGCCAGCAGCTTAGACCTAGCGGGAAGTTGGCGCGAGCAGTACTTC; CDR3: CASSLDLAGSWREQYF
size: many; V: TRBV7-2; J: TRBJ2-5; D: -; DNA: TGTGCCAGCGTGCCGGGACGGCAAGAGACCCAGTACTTC; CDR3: CASVPGRQETQYF
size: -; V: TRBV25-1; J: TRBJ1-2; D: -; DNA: TGCGCCAGCAGCCACTTGTTCGAGGGTGGCCACACCTTC; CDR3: CASSHLFEGGHTF